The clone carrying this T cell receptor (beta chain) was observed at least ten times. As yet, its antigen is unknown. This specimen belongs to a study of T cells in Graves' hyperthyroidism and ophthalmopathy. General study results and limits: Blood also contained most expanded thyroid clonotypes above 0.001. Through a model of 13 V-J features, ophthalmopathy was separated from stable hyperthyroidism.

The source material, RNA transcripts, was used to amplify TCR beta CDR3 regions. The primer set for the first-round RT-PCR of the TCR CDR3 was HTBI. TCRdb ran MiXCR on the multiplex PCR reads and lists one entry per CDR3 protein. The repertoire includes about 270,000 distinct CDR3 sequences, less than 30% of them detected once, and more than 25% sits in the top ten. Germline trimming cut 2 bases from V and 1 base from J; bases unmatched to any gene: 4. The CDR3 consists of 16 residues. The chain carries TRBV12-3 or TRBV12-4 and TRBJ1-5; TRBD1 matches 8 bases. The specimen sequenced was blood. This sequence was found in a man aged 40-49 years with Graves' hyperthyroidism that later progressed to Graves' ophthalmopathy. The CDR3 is CASSLSAGGSNQPQHF. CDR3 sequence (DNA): TGTGCCAGCAGTTTATCCGCAGGGGGCAGCAATCAGCCCCAGCATTTT.